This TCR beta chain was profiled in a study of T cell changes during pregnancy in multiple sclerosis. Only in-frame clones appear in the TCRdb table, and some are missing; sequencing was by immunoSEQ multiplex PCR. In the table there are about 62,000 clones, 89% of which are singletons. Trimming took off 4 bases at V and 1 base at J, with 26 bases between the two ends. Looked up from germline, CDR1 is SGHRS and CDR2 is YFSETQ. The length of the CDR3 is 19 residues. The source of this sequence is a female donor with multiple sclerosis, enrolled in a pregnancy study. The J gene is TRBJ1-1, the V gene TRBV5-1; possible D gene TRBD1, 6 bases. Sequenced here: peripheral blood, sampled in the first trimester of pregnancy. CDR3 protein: CASSLHPDSLPRQNTEAFF. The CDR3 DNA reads TGCGCCAGCAGCCTTCACCCGGACAGTCTACCGCGACAGAACACTGAAGCTTTCTTT.